The clone carrying this T cell receptor beta chain was found many times. The listed genes are named as in mouse. Sequencing ends 4 residues short of the CDR3 end; the germline J gene provides the rest. In the same sample, other DNA sequences code for this CDR3. Extraction of RNA preceded its reverse transcription into cDNA, which served as the sequencing template. Method: immunoSEQ multiplex PCR; TCRdb's copy keeps in-frame clones and lacks some. The table records approximately 280,000 clones without singletons, the ten largest covering more than 1%. The source of the sample is a study of CD8+ T cells in alopecia areata. Sorting used CD4, CD8alpha, NKG2D, NKG2ACE and other markers on pooled cutaneous lymph node cells. Germline V CDR1 and CDR2: MNHDT, YYDKIL. CDR3 length: 15 amino acids. With 1 base removed from V and 0 bases from J, the gap between germline ends came to 6 bases.

The specimen was CD4+ T cells sorted from a lymph node. The TCR originated in a C3H/HeJ mouse with alopecia areata. Strain MHC haplotype: H2-k. This chain links TRBV17 with TRBJ2-2, with D unresolved. Partial CDR3 DNA: TGTGCTAGCAGTAGAGGTCAGGCAAACACCGGG. Translation: CASSRGQANTG. The full CDR3 sequence reads CASSRGQANTGQLYF.